A selection of T cell receptor beta chains follows, all from one sample in a study of shared clonotypes between healthy human individuals. Assay: immunoSEQ multiplex PCR; the TCRdb copy retains only in-frame clones and omits some. The data show approximately 2.5 million clones, with more than 90% seen just once and around 0.14% held by the top ten. Sequencing was carried out using naive CD4+ T cells sorted from blood. The source of these receptors is a man between 18 and 29 years old in good health. CDR3s include the opening cysteine and the closing phenylalanine or tryptophan. D genes are given only for firm matches. Clone size appears in some rows only: once, few, many, or a class for an expanded clone.

v_call	clone_size	d_call	cdr3_aa
TRBV28	-	-	CASLEGGRAPETQYF
TRBV18	-	TRBD1	CASSPNQGAGVEKLFF
TRBV13	-	-	CASSSRGYGYTF
TRBV4-1	-	-	CASSQVHPGPGYEQYF
TRBV19	-	-	CASSKQVSNQPQHF
TRBV4-1	once	-	CASSPQGPSYNEQFF
TRBV5-1	-	-	CASSLGRDNRLAEAFF
TRBV29-1	-	TRBD1	CSVGDRDSYEQYF
TRBV7-2	once	-	CASSPGTYYTDTQYF
TRBV29-1	once	-	CSVDHGNYGYTF
TRBV5-1	-	-	CASSLVMGATNEKLFF
TRBV30	-	-	CAWSRGHPDSGANVLTF
TRBV18	-	-	CASSPAWGPGRQYNEQFF
TRBV6-5	-	TRBD1	CASSRQGSDGYTF
TRBV14	-	-	CASSQGVWGGNTIYF
TRBV19	-	TRBD2	CASSIIGTSQAKNIQYF
TRBV11-2	-	-	CASSLVGTAGNTIYF
TRBV11-2	-	-	CASSLDPGDGETQYF
TRBV30	-	-	CAWSGSYEQYF
TRBV2	-	-	CASTIGEGTEAFF
TRBV9	-	-	CASSVVQETQYF
TRBV5-1	-	-	CASSPTGGAGPYEQYF
TRBV29-1	few	-	CSVVDGSQPQHF
TRBV5-6	-	-	CASSLHRDTVIRPYGYTF
TRBV5-1	-	TRBD2	CASSLAGLAGDTQYF
TRBV7-9	-	TRBD1	CASSPDREYEKLFF